This TCR beta chain was recovered during a study of T cell repertoires in cytomegalovirus infection. Study at large: It was the public TCR beta signatures that indicated both CMV infection and matching HLA type. Overall study findings and caveats: HLA-C-restricted CMV-specific TCR beta clonotypes were dominant in the ex vivo response. Individuals carrying CMV plus the relevant HLA were identified by cumulative frequency of public TCR beta families.

This CDR3 is 14 amino acids long. Trimming pared 6 bases from V and 0 bases from J, leaving 10 bases between. Turning to this clonotype: Its antigen is unidentified.

Each CDR3 protein is one row after TCRdb ran MiXCR on the reads. The sample records fewer than 300,000 distinct CDR3 sequences, roughly 25% being singletons. The source of this sequence is a human donor in good health (CMV status not recorded). Some clones in this sample may be carry-over from other donors' samples. J is TRBJ2-3 and V is TRBV12-3 or TRBV12-4; D gene uncertain. Specimen: PBMCs. CDR3: CASSVLLSTDTQYF. CDR3 DNA: TGTGCCAGCAGCGTCCTGTTGAGCACAGATACGCAGTATTTT.